The present T cell receptor beta chain was sequenced within a study of blood T cell repertoires in COVID-19. This clone was recorded only once. The assay was immunoSEQ multiplex PCR, and TCRdb's table has in-frame clones only and misses some. Among approximately 97,000 clones listed, around nine tenths were seen once. The specimen was peripheral blood. The receptor comes from a man in his sixties with acute or convalescent COVID-19.

Here the CDR3 reads CARTLGGANTEAFF. The DNA of the CDR3 is TGTGCCCGTACCCTAGGAGGGGCAAACACTGAAGCTTTCTTT. The J gene is TRBJ1-1, the V gene TRBV30; the D gene is possibly TRBD1 (5 bases). Trimming took 8 bases from V and 2 from J, leaving 18 bases between them. The CDR3 has 14 residues. Germline values: CDR1 GTSNPN, CDR2 SVGIG (reference sequence). The full variable domain, in which reference TRBV30 and TRBJ1-1 provide the parts outside the CDR3, is SQTIHQWPATLVQPVGSPLSLECTVEGTSNPNLYWYRQAAGRGLQLLFYSVGIGQISSEVPQNLSASRPQDRQFILSSKKLLLSDSGFYLCARTLGGANTEAFFGQGTRLTVV.